This T cell receptor (beta chain) was sequenced in a study of CD8 T cells in ankylosing spondylitis. Study conclusions and caveats: The clones that were linked to disease were reported to be significantly enriched in matched synovial fluid samples from ankylosing spondylitis patients. Disease-linked clones displayed a CD8+ phenotype and appeared relatively rarely in peripheral blood.

CDR3 length equals 16 residues. The J segment lost 4 bases and the V segment lost 3 bases, leaving 12 bases of the junction unmatched. Germline CDR1 and CDR2: SGHRS and YFSETQ. TCRdb re-called the 5' RACE reads through MiXCR, storing one row per CDR3 protein. This table holds 250,000 to 400,000 distinct CDR3 sequences, about 9.9% found once. A note on this clonotype: What it recognizes is unknown.

The sequencing input was blood, either unsorted or a sorted T cell fraction (not recorded which). V and J are TRBV5-1 and TRBJ2-5, with 7 bases matching TRBD2. This sequence originates from a female donor with ankylosing spondylitis or in good health (not recorded which). CDR3 residues: CASSSGTYLAGETQYF. The CDR3, as DNA: TGCGCCAGCAGCTCAGGGACCTACTTAGCGGGAGAGACCCAGTACTTC.